The next 6 T cell receptor beta chains were all read from a single sample in a study of T cell repertoires in cytomegalovirus infection (dated 2019 in TCRdb). Data came from an Illumina HiSeq 1500. The public sequencing data were trimmed at Q25 with fastp and processed into clonotypes with MiXCR by TCRdb, which kept only in-frame beta chains. Entries that share a CDR3 protein sequence are merged under the most common genes and DNA. The sample table contains 150,000 to 200,000 distinct CDR3 sequences; only one count was recorded for 7.5% to 10% of them. Roughly 5% of the sample comes from the top ten. Sequencing was performed on PBMCs. Receptors originate from a human donor in good health (CMV status not recorded). Some clones in this sample may be carry-over from other donors' samples.

This clonotype was observed at least ten times. This sequence joins TRBV7-2 and TRBJ2-7; 8 nucleotides line up with TRBD2. CDR1 and CDR2 (germline): SGHTA, FQGNSA. The CDR3 is 16 amino acids. J lost 2 bases, V lost 1 base, and 7 bases had no gene match. The CDR3: CASSLGGSGDPYEQYF. Written as DNA, the CDR3 is TGTGCCAGCAGCTTAGGAGGTAGCGGGGACCCCTACGAGCAGTACTTC.

This clonotype was picked up many times. The chain is built from TRBV19 and TRBJ2-7; TRBD1 is a possible D gene (5 bases). The CDR3 consists of 14 residues. V lost 5 bases, J lost 3 bases, and 14 bases lay in between. The germline V gene has CDR1 LNHDA and CDR2 SQIVND (reference sequence). As DNA, the CDR3 is TGTGCCAGTAGTGAAGGGGATCCCGGCTACGAGCAGTACTTC. This gives the protein CASSEGDPGYEQYF.

This clonotype was observed at least ten times. The chain recombines TRBV28 with TRBJ2-7; TRBD1 agrees at 11 bases. J was trimmed by 6 bases and V by 4 bases; bases with no gene match: 8. Germline V lookup: CDR1 MDHEN, CDR2 SYDVKM. This CDR3 comprises 15 residues. CDR3 residues: CASSSGDRGVGEQYF. The DNA of the CDR3 is TGTGCCAGCAGTTCAGGGGACAGGGGGGTAGGCGAGCAGTACTTC.

This clonotype has a count of ten or more. This sequence joins TRBV27 and TRBJ2-2; 12 nucleotides agree with TRBD2. The CDR3 length is 17 residues. Trimming at V came to 3 bases and at J to 3 bases, leaving 5 bases not matched to a gene. Germline V gives CDR1 MNHEY, CDR2 SMNVEV (reference sequence). This chain's CDR3 is CASSFTRLAGDTGELFF. CDR3 in DNA: TGTGCCAGCAGTTTCACTCGACTAGCGGGAGACACCGGGGAGCTGTTTTTT.

CDR3 protein: CASSYAGENQPQHF. Written as DNA, the CDR3 is TGTGCCAGCAGTTATGCAGGGGAGAATCAGCCCCAGCATTTT. The V gene is TRBV28, the J gene TRBJ1-5; maybe TRBD1 (6 bases). This CDR3 is 14 amino acids long. Trimming took off 4 bases at V and 4 bases at J, with 11 bases between the two ends. Germline CDR1 MDHEN, CDR2 SYDVKM.

There are many counts of this clonotype. CDR3 nucleotide sequence: TGTGCCAGCAGTTTCGGCAGGGCCTACGAGCAGTACTTC. Translation gives CASSFGRAYEQYF. The gene calls are TRBV28 and TRBJ2-7; a weak D match, TRBD1 (5 bases). Deletions cut 3 bases from V and 2 bases from J, with 8 bases between. This CDR3 has 13 residues. CDR1 MDHEN and CDR2 SYDVKM come from the germline V gene.